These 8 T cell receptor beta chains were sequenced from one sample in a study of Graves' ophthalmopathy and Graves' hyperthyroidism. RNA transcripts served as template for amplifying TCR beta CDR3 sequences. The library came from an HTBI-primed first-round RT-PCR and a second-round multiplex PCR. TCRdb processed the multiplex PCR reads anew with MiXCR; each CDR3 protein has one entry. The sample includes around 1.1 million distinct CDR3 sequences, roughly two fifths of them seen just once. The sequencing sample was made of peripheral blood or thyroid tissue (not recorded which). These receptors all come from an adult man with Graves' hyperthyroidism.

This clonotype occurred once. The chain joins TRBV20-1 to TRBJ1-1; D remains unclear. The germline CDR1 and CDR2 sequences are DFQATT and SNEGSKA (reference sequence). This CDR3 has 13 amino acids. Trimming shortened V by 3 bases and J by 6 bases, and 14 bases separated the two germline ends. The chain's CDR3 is CSASVLGKAEAFF. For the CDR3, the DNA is TGCAGTGCTAGTGTCCTAGGGAAGGCTGAAGCTTTCTTT.

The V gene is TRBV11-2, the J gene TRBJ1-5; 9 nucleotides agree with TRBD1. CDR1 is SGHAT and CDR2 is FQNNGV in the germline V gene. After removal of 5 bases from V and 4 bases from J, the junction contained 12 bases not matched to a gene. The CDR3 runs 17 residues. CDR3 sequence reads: CASSPQKDRGGNQPQHF. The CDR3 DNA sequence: TGTGCCAGCAGCCCCCAGAAGGACAGGGGAGGAAATCAGCCCCAGCATTTT.

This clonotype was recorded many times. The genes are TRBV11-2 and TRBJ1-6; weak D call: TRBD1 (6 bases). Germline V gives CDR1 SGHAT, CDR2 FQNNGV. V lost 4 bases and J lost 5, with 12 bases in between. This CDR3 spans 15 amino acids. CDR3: CASSSTGIHNSPLHF. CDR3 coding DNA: TGTGCCAGCAGCTCGACAGGTATCCATAATTCACCCCTCCACTTT. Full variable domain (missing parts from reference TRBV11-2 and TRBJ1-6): EAGVAQSPRYKIIEKRQSVAFWCNPISGHATLYWYQQILGQGPKLLIQFQNNGVVDDSQLPKDRFSAERLKGVDSTLKIQPAKLEDSAVYLCASSSTGIHNSPLHFGNGTRLTVT.

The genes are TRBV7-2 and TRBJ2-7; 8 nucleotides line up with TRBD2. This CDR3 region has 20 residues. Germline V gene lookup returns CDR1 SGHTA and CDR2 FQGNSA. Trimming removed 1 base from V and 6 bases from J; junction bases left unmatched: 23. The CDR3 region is CASSLEPGPGLGPHYVEQYF. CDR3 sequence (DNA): TGTGCCAGCAGCTTAGAGCCGGGACCGGGACTAGGACCACACTACGTCGAGCAGTACTTC.

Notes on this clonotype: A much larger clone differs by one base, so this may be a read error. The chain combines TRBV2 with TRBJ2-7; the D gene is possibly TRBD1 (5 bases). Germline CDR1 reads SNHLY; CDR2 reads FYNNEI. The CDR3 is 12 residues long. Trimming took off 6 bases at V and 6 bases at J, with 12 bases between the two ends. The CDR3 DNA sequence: TGTGCCAGCAGCGCACCTAGGGGCGAGCAGTACTTC. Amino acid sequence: CASSAPRGEQYF.

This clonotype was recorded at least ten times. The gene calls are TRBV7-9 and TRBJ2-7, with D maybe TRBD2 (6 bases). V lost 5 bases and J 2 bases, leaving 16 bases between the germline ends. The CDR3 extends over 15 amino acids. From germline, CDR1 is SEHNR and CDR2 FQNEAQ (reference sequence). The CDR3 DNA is TGTGCCAGCAGCCCCGGGGGTAGGGAGACCTACGAGCAGTACTTC. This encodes CASSPGGRETYEQYF. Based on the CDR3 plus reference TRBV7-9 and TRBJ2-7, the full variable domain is DTGVSQNPRHKITKRGQNVTFRCDPISEHNRLYWYRQTLGQGPEFLTYFQNEAQLEKSRLLSDRFSAERPKGSFSTLEIQRTEQGDSAMYLCASSPGGRETYEQYFGPGTRLTVT.

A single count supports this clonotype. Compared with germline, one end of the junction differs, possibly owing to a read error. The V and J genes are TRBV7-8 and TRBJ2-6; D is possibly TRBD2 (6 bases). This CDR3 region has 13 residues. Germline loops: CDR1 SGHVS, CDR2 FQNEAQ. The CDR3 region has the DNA TGTGCCAGCAGCTACCCGGGGGACAACGTCCTGACTTTC. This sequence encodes CASSYPGDNVLTF.

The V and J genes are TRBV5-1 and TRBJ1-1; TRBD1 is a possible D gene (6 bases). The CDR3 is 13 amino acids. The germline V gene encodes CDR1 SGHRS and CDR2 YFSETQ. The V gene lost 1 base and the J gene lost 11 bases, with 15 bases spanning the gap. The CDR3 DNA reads TGCGCCAGCAGCTTGCGTGGACAGAATAAGGCTTTCTTT. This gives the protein CASSLRGQNKAFF. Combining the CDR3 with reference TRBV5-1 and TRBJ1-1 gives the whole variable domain KAGVTQTPRYLIKTRGQQVTLSCSPISGHRSVSWYQQTPGQGLQFLFEYFSETQRNKGNFPGRFSGRQFSNSRSEMNVSTLELGDSALYLCASSLRGQNKAFFGQGTRLTVV.